This is a list of T cell receptor beta chains from one sample in a study of siplizumab effects on memory and regulatory T cells. Sequenced by immunoSEQ multiplex PCR; TCRdb stores in-frame clones only, minus some. The sample lists about 100,000 clones, just over 90% occurring once. The specimen was Tregs sorted from blood. The receptors stem from a human donor in good health. CDR3s include the opening cysteine and the closing phenylalanine or tryptophan. D genes are given only for firm matches. The listing skips clone size in some rows; elsewhere it reads once, few, many or a size class.

>TRBJ2-2|NA|TRBV5-6|NA
TGTGCCAGCATCGCGATCGAGCGGTTAATCACCGGGGAGCTGTTTTTT
CASIAIERLITGELFF
>TRBJ2-6|NA|TRBV19|TRBD2
TGTGCCAGTAGTGGGTGGACATTAGCGGGGGCCCACTCTGGGGCCAACGTCCTGACTTTC
CASSGWTLAGAHSGANVLTF
>TRBJ2-7|NA|TRBV5-1|TRBD2
TGCGCCAGCAGCTTGCCTAGCGGGATTAACTACGAGCAGTACTTC
CASSLPSGINYEQYF
>TRBJ2-3|NA|TRBV5-1|NA
TGCGCCAGCAGCTACCAGGGACTGCTCTCAGATACGCAGTATTTT
CASSYQGLLSDTQYF
>TRBJ2-3|NA|TRBV4-1|TRBD2
TGCGCCAGCAGCCAAGGACTAGCGGGAATGAGGAGACATACGCAGTATTTT
CASSQGLAGMRRHTQYF
>TRBJ2-4|few|TRBV5-1|TRBD2
TGCGCCAGCAGCTTGGCGAGGGCGGGAGCAGACATTCAGTACTTC
CASSLARAGADIQYF
>TRBJ2-6|NA|TRBV19|NA
TGTGCCAGTAGTATACGTGGGTGGATTGGTTTGAGGGACTCTGGGGCCAACGTCCTGACTTTC
CASSIRGWIGLRDSGANVLTF
>TRBJ2-5|few|TRBV30|TRBD2
TGTGCCTGGAGTCCGGGACTAGCGGGGGTAGAGACCCAGTACTTC
CAWSPGLAGVETQYF
>TRBJ2-3|NA|TRBV30|NA
TGTGCCTGGGGCCCCCTTGGGTACGGGGGACTTGCAGATACGCAGTATTTT
CAWGPLGYGGLADTQYF
>TRBJ1-1|NA|TRBV5-1|TRBD1
TGCGCCAGCAGCTGGGCAAGACAGGGGAGGACTGAAGCTTTCTTT
CASSWARQGRTEAFF
>TRBJ1-2|NA|TRBV6-1|NA
TGTGCCAGCAGATACCCGGGGCTGGGGGGCTACACCTTC
CASRYPGLGGYTF
>TRBJ1-6|NA|TRBV5-1|TRBD1
TGCGCCAGCAGCTTGGGGCCCCTGACAGGGGGCTCACCCCTCCACTTT
CASSLGPLTGGSPLHF